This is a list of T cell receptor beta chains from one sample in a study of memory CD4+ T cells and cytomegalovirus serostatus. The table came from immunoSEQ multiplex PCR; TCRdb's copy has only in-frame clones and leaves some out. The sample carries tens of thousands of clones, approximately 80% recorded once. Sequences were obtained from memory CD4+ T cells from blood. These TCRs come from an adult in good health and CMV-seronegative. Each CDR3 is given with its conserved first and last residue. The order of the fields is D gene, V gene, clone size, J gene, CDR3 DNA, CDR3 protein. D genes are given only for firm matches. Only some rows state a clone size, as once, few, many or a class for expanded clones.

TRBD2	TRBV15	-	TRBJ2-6	TGTGCCACCAGCGGTCTTGGTGGGAGGGCCTCTGGGGCCAACGTCCTGACTTTC	CATSGLGGRASGANVLTF
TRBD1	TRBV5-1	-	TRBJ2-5	TGCGCCAGCAGCTTCGGACAGGGAGAGACCCAGTACTTC	CASSFGQGETQYF
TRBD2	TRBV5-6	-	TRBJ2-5	TGTGCCAGCAGCTCGGCGGGGACTAAGGAGACCCAGTACTTC	CASSSAGTKETQYF
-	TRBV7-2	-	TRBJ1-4	TGTGCCAGCAGCCCAGGGGATCGGAGAGAAAAACTGTTTTTT	CASSPGDRREKLFF
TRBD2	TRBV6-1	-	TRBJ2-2	TGTGCCAGCAGTGGTCTAGCGGGGAACACCGGGGAGCTGTTTTTT	CASSGLAGNTGELFF
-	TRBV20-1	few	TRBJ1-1	TGCAGTGCCGAGGATTACACTGAAGCTTTCTTT	CSAEDYTEAFF
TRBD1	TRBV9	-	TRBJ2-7	TGTGCCAGCAGCGTAGAGAGGAGCACAGGGGGGCAGTACTTC	CASSVERSTGGQYF
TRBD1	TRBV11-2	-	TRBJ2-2	TGTGCCAGCAGCTTAAATGCCAGGGGGACCGGGGAGCTGTTTTTT	CASSLNARGTGELFF
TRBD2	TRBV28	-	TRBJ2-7	TGTGCCATCTCGGGACTAGCGGGAGCTGCCTACGAGCAGTACTTC	CAISGLAGAAYEQYF
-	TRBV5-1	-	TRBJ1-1	TGCGCCAGCAGCTTGTACTCAGGCGGCACTGAAGCTTTCTTT	CASSLYSGGTEAFF
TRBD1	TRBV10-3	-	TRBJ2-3	TGTGCCATCAGTGACTCCGGGACAGGCACAGATACGCAGTATTTT	CAISDSGTGTDTQYF
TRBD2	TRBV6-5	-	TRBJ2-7	TGTGCCAGCAGCCGCCCTAGCGGGAGCATCAACGAGCAGTACTTC	CASSRPSGSINEQYF
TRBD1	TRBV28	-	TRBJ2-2	TGTGCCAGCAGTCTAGCAGGGGACAGGGGGCTTGATGGCGGGGAGCTGTTTTTT	CASSLAGDRGLDGGELFF
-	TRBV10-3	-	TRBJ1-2	TGTGCCATCAGTGGGGGACCAGGGTATGGCTACACCTTC	CAISGGPGYGYTF
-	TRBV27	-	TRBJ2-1	TGTGCCAGCAGTCTCCCAGGGTCCTACAATGAGCAGTTCTTC	CASSLPGSYNEQFF
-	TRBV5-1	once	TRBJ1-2	TGCGCCAGCAGCTTGGATGGAGTCTATGGCTACACCTTC	CASSLDGVYGYTF
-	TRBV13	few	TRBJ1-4	TGTGCCAGCAGCTTTGGCAGGGGTGAAAAACTGTTTTTT	CASSFGRGEKLFF
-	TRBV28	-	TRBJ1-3	TGTGCCAGCGTTGAATACTCTGGAAACACCATATATTTT	CASVEYSGNTIYF
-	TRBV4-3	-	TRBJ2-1	TGCGCCAGCAGCCAAGGAGTACGCAATGAGCAGTTCTTC	CASSQGVRNEQFF
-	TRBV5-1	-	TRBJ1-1	TGCGCCAGCAGCTGGGAAGGTCGGGGGAACACTGAAGCTTTCTTT	CASSWEGRGNTEAFF
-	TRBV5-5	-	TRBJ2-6	TGTGCCAGCAGCTTTGGTGTTTCTGGGGCCAACGTCCTGACTTTC	CASSFGVSGANVLTF
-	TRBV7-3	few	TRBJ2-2	TGTGCCAGCAGCTTTGGTCCGAACACCGGGGAGCTGTTTTTT	CASSFGPNTGELFF
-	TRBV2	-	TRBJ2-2	TGTGCCAGCAGCCCCCAGGGACACGGGGAGCTGTTTTTT	CASSPQGHGELFF
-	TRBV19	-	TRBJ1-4	TGTGCCAGTAGTAGCCGACGAAGGGGCTTAGGGGAAAAACTGTTTTTT	CASSSRRRGLGEKLFF
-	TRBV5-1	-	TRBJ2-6	TGCGCCAGCAGCTTGGACGTCTCTGGGGCCAACGTCCTGACTTTC	CASSLDVSGANVLTF
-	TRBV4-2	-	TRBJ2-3	TGTGCCAGCAGCCAAGCGGGATCTAGCACAGATACGCAGTATTTT	CASSQAGSSTDTQYF
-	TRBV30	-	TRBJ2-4	TGTGCCTGGAGTGTACTAGCAAGGTACTTC	CAWSVLARYF
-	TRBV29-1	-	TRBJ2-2	TGCAGCGTTGAAGGCCAGCCCGGGGAGCTGTTTTTT	CSVEGQPGELFF
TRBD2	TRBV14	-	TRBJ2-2	TGTGCCAGCAGCCCCCTCCCGGGACTAGCGGCGAACACCGGGGAGCTGTTTTTT	CASSPLPGLAANTGELFF
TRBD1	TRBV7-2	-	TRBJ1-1	TGTGCCAGCAGCTTACTCGGACAGGGGGTAGCTTTCTTT	CASSLLGQGVAFF
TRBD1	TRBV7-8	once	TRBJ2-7	TGTGCCAGCAGCTTGGGGGACAGGGGCCGCTCCTACGAGCAGTACTTC	CASSLGDRGRSYEQYF
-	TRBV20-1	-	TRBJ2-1	TGCAGTGCCGTACCCTACAATGAGCAGTTCTTC	CSAVPYNEQFF
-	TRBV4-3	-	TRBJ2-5	TGCGCCAGCAGCCCCGGACTAAGCGGGGAGACCCAGTACTTC	CASSPGLSGETQYF
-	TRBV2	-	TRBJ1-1	TGTGCCAGCAGTGAAGCCTGGGGGGACGGTGGGGCTTTCTTT	CASSEAWGDGGAFF
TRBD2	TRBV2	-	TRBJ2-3	TGTGCCAGCAAGTGGGGGACTAGCGGTACAGATACGCAGTATTTT	CASKWGTSGTDTQYF
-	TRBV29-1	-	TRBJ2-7	TGCAGCCCCCAGAGTGGGGTTGGGAACTCCTACGAGCAGTACTTC	CSPQSGVGNSYEQYF
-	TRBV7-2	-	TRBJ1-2	TGTGCCAGCTACGGTCGGGGGCGAGGGGTCTATGGCTACACCTTC	CASYGRGRGVYGYTF
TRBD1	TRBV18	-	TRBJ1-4	TGTGCCAGCTCACGAGACCTCGGGACAGGGGGTGAAAAACTGTTTTTT	CASSRDLGTGGEKLFF
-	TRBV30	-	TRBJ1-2	TGTGCCAGGGACAACAGGAACTATGGCTACACCTTC	CARDNRNYGYTF
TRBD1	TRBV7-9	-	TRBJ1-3	TGTGCCAGCAGCCGACAGGGTAAAGCTGGAAACACCATATATTTT	CASSRQGKAGNTIYF
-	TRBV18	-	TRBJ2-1	TGTGCCAGCTCAAGTGGGTACAATGAGCAGTTCTTC	CASSSGYNEQFF
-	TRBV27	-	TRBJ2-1	TGTGCCAGCCGCTATGAGCAGTTCTTC	CASRYEQFF
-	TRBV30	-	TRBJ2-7	TGTGCCTGGAGTTCAAACCGGGGCGGATTTTACTACGAGCAGTACTTC	CAWSSNRGGFYYEQYF
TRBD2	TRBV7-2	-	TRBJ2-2	TGTGCCAGCAGCTTAGTAGCGGGCACCGGGGAGCTGTTTTTT	CASSLVAGTGELFF
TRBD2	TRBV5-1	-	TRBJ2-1	TGCGCCAGCAGCTTGGCCAGCGGGAGGGGGGCGTACAATGAGCAGTTCTTC	CASSLASGRGAYNEQFF
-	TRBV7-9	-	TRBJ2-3	TGTGCCAGCAGCTCCGGGACAAACACAGATACGCAGTATTTT	CASSSGTNTDTQYF
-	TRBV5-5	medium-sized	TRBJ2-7	TGTGCCAGCAGCTCGATACGGGGATACGAGCAGTACTTC	CASSSIRGYEQYF
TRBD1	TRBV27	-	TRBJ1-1	TGTGCCAGCAGTTACGGGACAGAGAACACTGAAGCTTTCTTT	CASSYGTENTEAFF
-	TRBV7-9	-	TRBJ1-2	TGTGCCAGCAGCTTACAGGGAAACTATGGCTACACCTTC	CASSLQGNYGYTF
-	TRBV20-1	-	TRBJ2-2	TGCAGTGCTAAGAACACCGGGGAGCTGTTTTTT	CSAKNTGELFF
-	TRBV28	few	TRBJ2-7	TGTGCCAGCAGTCGCGTGGCTTTGAACCTTGCCGAGCAGTACTTC	CASSRVALNLAEQYF
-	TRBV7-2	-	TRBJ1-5	TGTGCCAGCAGCTTAGAGGAAAATCAGCCCCAGCATTTT	CASSLEENQPQHF
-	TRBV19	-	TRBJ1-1	TGTGCCAGTAGTATTAGTGCGAAGGGCCCAGGGCAGAACACTGAAGCTTTCTTT	CASSISAKGPGQNTEAFF
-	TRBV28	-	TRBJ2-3	TGTGCCAGCAGTCCGGGAGCGGTCAGCACAGATACGCAGTATTTT	CASSPGAVSTDTQYF
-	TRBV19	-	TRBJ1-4	TGTGCCAGTAGCATAATCGGGGGAGATGAAAAACTGTTTTTT	CASSIIGGDEKLFF